This T cell receptor beta chain was recovered during a study of CD8+ T cells in alopecia areata. This CDR3 has 11 amino acids. Germline CDR1 GTSNPN, CDR2 SVGIG (reference sequence). V was pared by 3 bases and J by 7 bases, with 7 bases between. As the sequencing template, cDNA was produced by extracting RNA and reverse transcribing it. Libraries were prepared by immunoSEQ multiplex PCR; TCRdb keeps only in-frame clonotypes and omits some of them. There are around 190,000 clones in the sample; 45% to 70% occur only once, and 4.9% lies in the top ten. To note about this clone: What it binds is unknown.

Study results and limitations: The study found TCR sharing across patients less clear than in mice, possibly for HLA reasons. An increase in clonality over normal scalp was evident in lesional scalp, especially alopecia totalis/universalis. Resident alphabeta T-cell populations of normal skin are likewise subject to sequencing in scalp samples.

Starting from PBMCs, sorting isolated CD4+ and CD8+ T cells. This receptor was obtained from a human donor in good health. Sequenced sample: CD8+ T cells sorted from blood. The chain is built from TRBV30 and TRBJ2-1; no definite D call. The CDR3 DNA sequence: TGTGCCTGGAGATGGCGAAATGAGCAGTTCTTC. Its translation: CAWRWRNEQFF.